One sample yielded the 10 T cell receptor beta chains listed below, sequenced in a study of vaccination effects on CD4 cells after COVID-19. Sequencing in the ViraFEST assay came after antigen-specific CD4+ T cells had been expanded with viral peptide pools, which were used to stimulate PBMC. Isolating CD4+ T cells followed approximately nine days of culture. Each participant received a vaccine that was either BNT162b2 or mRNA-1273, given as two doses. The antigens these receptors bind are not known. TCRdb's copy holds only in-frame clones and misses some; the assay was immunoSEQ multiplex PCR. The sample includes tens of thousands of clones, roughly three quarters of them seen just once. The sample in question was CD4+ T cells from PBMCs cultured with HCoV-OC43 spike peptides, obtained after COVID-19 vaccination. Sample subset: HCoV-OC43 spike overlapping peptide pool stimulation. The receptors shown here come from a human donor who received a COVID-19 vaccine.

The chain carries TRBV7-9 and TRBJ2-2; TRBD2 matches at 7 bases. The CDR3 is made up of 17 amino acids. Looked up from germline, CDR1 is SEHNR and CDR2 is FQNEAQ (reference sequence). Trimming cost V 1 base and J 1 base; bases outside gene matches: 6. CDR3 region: CASSLGDAGVNTGELFF. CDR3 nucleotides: TGTGCCAGCAGCTTAGGCGACGCGGGGGTGAACACCGGGGAGCTGTTTTTT. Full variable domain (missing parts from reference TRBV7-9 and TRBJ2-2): DTGVSQNPRHKITKRGQNVTFRCDPISEHNRLYWYRQTLGQGPEFLTYFQNEAQLEKSRLLSDRFSAERPKGSFSTLEIQRTEQGDSAMYLCASSLGDAGVNTGELFFGEGSRLTVL.

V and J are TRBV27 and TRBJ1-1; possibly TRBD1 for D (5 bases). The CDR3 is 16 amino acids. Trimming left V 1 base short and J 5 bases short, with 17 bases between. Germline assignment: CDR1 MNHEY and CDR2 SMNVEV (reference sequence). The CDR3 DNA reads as TGTGCCAGCAGTTTATACCCCCCCAGGGTTGGGACTGAAGCTTTCTTT. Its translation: CASSLYPPRVGTEAFF.

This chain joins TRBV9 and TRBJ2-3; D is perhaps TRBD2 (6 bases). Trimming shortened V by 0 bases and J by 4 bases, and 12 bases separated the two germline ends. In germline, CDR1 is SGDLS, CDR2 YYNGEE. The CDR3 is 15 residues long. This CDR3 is CASSVAGTSSDTQYF. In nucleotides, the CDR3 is TGTGCCAGCAGCGTAGCCGGGACTTCTTCAGATACGCAGTATTTT.

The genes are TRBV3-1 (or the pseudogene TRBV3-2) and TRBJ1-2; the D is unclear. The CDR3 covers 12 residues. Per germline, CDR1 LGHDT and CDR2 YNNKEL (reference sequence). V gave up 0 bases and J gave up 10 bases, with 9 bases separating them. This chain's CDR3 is CASSQERQTYTF. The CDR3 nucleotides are TGTGCCAGCAGCCAAGAGAGGCAGACCTACACCTTC.

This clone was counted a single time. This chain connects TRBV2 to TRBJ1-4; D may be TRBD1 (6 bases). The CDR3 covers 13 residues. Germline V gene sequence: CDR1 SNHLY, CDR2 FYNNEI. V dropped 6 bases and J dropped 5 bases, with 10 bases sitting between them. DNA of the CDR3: TGTGCCAGCAGGGCGACAGGCAATGAAAAACTGTTTTTT. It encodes CASRATGNEKLFF.

CDR3 in DNA: TGTGCCATCAGTCGGCAGGGGGCTGACACTGAAGCTTTCTTT. This codes for CAISRQGADTEAFF. The V gene is TRBV10-3, the J gene TRBJ1-1, with 8 bases identical to TRBD1. The germline gives CDR1 ENHRY, CDR2 SYGVKD. The CDR3 extends over 14 amino acids. J gave up 3 bases and V 5 bases, and 5 bases lay outside the gene matches.

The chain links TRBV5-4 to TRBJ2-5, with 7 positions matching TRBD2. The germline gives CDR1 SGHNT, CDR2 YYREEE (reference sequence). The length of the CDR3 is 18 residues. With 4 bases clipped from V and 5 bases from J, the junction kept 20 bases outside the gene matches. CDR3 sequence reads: CASSRFGGGEVLGETQYF. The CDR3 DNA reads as TGTGCCAGCAGCCGATTTGGTGGGGGGGAGGTGCTTGGGGAGACCCAGTACTTC.

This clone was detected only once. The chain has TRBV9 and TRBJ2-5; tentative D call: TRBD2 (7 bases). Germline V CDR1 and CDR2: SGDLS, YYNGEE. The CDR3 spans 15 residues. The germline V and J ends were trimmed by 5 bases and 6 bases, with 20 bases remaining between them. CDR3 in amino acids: CASSYSTGGHQTQYF. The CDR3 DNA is TGTGCCAGCAGTTATAGCACGGGGGGCCATCAGACCCAGTACTTC.

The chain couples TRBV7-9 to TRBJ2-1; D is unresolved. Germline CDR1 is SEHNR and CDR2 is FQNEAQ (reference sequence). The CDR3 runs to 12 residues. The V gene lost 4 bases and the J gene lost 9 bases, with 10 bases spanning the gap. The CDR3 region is CASSYPGGEQFF. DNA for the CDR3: TGTGCCAGCAGCTACCCCGGCGGTGAGCAGTTCTTC.

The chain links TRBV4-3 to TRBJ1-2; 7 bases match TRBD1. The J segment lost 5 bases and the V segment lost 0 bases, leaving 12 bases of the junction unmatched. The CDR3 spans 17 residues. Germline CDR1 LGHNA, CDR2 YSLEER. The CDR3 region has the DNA TGCGCCAGCAGCCAAGAGTTGCGAGGGGCCAGGGGGTATGGCTACACCTTC. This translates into CASSQELRGARGYGYTF.